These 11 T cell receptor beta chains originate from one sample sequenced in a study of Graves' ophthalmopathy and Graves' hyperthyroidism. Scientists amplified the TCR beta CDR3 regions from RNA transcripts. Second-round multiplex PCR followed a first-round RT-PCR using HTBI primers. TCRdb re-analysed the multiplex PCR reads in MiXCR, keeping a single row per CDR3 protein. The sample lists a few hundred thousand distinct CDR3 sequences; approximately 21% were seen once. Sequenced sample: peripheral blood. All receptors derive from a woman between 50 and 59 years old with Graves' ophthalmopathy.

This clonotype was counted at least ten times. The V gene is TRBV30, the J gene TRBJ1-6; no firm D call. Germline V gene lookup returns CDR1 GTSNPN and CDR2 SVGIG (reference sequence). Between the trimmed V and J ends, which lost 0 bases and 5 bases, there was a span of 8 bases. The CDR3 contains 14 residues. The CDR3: CAWSVRGNNSPLHF. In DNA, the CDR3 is TGTGCCTGGAGTGTACGGGGAAATAATTCACCCCTCCACTTT.

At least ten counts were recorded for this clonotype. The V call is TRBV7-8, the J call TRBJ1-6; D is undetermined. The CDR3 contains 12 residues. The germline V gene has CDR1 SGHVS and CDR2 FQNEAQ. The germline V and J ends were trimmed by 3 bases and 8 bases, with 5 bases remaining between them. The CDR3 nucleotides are TGTGCCAGCAGCTTTGCCCATTCACCCCTCCACTTT. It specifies CASSFAHSPLHF.

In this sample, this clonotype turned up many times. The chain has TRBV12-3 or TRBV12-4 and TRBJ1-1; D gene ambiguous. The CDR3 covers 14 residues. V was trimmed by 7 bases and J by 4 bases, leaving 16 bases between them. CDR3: CASNLWGGGTEAFF. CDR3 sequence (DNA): TGTGCCAGCAACCTCTGGGGTGGAGGCACTGAAGCTTTCTTT.

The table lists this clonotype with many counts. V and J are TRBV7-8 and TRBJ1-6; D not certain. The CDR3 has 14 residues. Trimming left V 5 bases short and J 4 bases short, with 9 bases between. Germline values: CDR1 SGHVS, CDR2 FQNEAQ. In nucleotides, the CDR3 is TGTGCCAGCAGCCCCGGCGGTTATAATTCACCCCTCCACTTT. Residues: CASSPGGYNSPLHF.

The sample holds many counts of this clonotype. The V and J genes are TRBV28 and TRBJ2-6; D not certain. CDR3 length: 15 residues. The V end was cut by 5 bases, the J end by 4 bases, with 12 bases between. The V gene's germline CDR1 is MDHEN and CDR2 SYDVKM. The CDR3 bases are TGTGCCAGCAGTCCCACTGGGAACGGGGCCAACGTCCTGACTTTC. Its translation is CASSPTGNGANVLTF.

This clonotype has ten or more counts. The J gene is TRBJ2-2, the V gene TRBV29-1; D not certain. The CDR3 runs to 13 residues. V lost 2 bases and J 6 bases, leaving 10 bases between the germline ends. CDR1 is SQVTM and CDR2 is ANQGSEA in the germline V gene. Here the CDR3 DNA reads TGCAGCGTTGAAACGGGCAGTCCCGGGGAGCTGTTTTTT. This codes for CSVETGSPGELFF.

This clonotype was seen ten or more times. The CDR3 DNA reads as TGTGCCAGCAGCCCCCAGGGTTCGGAGGAGCAGTACTTC. It yields the protein CASSPQGSEEQYF. This chain connects TRBV7-3 to TRBJ2-7, with a weak D call TRBD1 (5 bases). There are 13 residues in the CDR3. Germline CDR1 is SGHTA and CDR2 is FQGTGA. The ends were cut back, 5 bases at V and 7 bases at J, with 15 bases in the middle.

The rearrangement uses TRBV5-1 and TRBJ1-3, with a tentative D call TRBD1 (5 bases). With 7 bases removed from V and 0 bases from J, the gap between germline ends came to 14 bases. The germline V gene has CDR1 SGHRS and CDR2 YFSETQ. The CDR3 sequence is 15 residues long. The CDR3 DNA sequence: TGCGCCAGCCACCAAGGACACAGCTCTGGAAACACCATATATTTT. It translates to CASHQGHSSGNTIYF.

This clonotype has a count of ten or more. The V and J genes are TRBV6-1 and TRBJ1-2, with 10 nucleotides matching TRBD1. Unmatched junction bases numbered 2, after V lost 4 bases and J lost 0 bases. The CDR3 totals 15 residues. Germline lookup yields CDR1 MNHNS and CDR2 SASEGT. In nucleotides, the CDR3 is TGTGCCAGCAGTGGTGGGACAGGGGCTAACTATGGCTACACCTTC. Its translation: CASSGGTGANYGYTF.

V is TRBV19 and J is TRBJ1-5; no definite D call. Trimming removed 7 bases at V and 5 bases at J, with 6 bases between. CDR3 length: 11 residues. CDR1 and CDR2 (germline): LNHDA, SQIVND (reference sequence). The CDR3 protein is CASIGDQPQHF. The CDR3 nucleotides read TGTGCCAGTATCGGGGATCAGCCCCAGCATTTT.

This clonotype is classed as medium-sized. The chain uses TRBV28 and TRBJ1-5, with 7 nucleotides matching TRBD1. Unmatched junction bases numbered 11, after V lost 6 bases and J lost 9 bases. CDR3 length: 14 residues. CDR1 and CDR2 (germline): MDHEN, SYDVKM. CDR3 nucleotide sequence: TGTGCCAGCAGCCAGACAGGGTTAGGTATGCCCCAGCATTTT. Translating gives CASSQTGLGMPQHF. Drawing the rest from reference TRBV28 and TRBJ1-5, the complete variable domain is DVKVTQSSRYLVKRTGEKVFLECVQDMDHENMFWYRQDPGLGLRLIYFSYDVKMKEKGDIPEGYSVSREKKERFSLILESASTNQTSMYLCASSQTGLGMPQHFGDGTRLSIL.